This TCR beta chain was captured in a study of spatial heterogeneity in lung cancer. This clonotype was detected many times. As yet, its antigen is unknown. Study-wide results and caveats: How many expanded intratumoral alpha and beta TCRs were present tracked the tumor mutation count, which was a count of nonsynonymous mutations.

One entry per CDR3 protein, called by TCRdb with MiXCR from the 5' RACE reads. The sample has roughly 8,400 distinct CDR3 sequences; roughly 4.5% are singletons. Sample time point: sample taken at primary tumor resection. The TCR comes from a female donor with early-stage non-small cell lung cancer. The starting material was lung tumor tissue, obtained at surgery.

CDR3 nucleotides: TGTGCCAGCAGGCTCTCGGCGGGGGGCCAGAGACAAGAGACCCAGTACTTC. Protein: CASRLSAGGQRQETQYF. The genes are TRBV2 and TRBJ2-5; 8 nucleotides line up with TRBD2. Trimming at V came to 6 bases and at J to 2 bases, leaving 14 bases not matched to a gene. The CDR3 runs 17 residues. Germline CDR1 SNHLY, CDR2 FYNNEI.